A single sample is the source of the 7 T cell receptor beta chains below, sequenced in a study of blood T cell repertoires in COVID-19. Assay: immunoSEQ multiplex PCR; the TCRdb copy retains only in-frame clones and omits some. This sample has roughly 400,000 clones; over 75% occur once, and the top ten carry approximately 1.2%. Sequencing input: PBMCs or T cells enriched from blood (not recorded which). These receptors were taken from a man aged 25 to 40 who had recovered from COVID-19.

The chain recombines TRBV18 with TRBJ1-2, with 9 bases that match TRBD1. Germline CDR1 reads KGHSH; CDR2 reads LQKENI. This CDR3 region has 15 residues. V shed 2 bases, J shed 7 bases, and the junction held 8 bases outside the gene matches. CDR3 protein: CASSPSGTGWVGYTF. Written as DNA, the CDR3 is TGTGCCAGCTCACCATCCGGGACAGGGTGGGTTGGCTACACCTTC.

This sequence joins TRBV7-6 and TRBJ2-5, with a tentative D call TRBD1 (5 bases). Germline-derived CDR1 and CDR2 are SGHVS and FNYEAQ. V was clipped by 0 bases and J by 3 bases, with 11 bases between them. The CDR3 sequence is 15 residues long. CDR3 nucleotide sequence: TGTGCCAGCAGCTTAGCGCAGGGAATGGAAGAGACCCAGTACTTC. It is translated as CASSLAQGMEETQYF.

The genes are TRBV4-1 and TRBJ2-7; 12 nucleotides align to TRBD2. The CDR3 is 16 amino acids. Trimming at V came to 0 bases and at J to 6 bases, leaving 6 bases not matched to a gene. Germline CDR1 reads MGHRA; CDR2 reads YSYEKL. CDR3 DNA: TGCGCCAGCAGCCAAGATGGAACTAGCGGGAGGTCCGAGCAGTACTTC. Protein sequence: CASSQDGTSGRSEQYF.

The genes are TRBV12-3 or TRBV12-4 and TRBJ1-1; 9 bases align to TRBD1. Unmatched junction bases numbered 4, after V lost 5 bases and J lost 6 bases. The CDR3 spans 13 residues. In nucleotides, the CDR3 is TGTGCCAGCAGTCCGAACAGGGGGCCTGAAGCTTTCTTT. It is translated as CASSPNRGPEAFF.

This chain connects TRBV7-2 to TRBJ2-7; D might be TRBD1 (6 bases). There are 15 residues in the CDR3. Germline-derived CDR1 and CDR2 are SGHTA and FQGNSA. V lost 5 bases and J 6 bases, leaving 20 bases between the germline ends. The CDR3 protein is CASSATSGVGGEQYF. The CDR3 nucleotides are TGTGCCAGCAGCGCAACTTCAGGGGTAGGGGGCGAGCAGTACTTC.

CDR3 in amino acids: CASSLNPGQRFYNEQFF. The CDR3 nucleotides are TGTGCCAGCAGCTTAAACCCGGGACAGAGATTCTACAATGAGCAGTTCTTC. This chain joins TRBV7-2 and TRBJ2-1, with 7 bases identical to TRBD1. Germline assignment: CDR1 SGHTA and CDR2 FQGNSA. CDR3 length: 17 amino acids. The junction had 10 bases not matched to a gene; V was cut back by 2 bases and J by 3 bases.

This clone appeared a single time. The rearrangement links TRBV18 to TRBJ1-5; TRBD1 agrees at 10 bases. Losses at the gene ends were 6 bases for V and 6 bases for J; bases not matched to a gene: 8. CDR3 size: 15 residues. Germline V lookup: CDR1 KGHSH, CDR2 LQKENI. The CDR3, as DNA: TGTGCCAGCTCCCAAAGCCGGGACAGGGGTCAGCCCCAGCATTTT. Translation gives CASSQSRDRGQPQHF.